This TCR beta chain appears in the sequencing data of a study of T-cell reconstitution after alpha-beta-depleted transplantation in children. Study-level findings and limits: Recipient T cells and thymic progenitors that survived were the source of the high TCRbeta diversity seen at day 60 in some patients. Several hundred expanded graft clones reportedly gave rise to the alpha-beta T cells present about two months after transplant. After one year, T-cell counts and TCRbeta diversity mostly came from new T cells.

Comments on this clonotype: The antigen remains unidentified.

Unique molecular identifiers were used to barcode this TCRbeta library. Each CDR3 protein is one row after TCRdb ran MiXCR on the PCR reads. The sample holds 250,000 to 300,000 distinct CDR3 sequences, 11% seen once. CDR3 size: 18 residues. The V gene end was trimmed by 4 bases and the J gene end by 4 bases; junction bases not matched to a gene: 12. Germline lookup yields CDR1 SGHNT and CDR2 YYREEE (reference sequence). Sample: peripheral blood, taken 180 days after TCRalphabeta/CD19-depleted stem cell transplant. This clonotype was obtained from a male patient aged 2 to 10 who had a stem cell transplant for chronic granulomatous disease, so the T cells may come from the graft donor. The chain carries TRBV5-4 and TRBJ2-5, with TRBD2 matching 14 bases. Here the CDR3 reads CASSVPGLAGAAGETQYF. The CDR3 DNA reads as TGTGCCAGCAGCGTACCGGGACTAGCGGGAGCTGCCGGAGAGACCCAGTACTTC. The full variable domain, its missing parts supplied by reference TRBV5-4 and TRBJ2-5, is ETGVTQSPTHLIKTRGQQVTLRCSSQSGHNTVSWYQQALGQGPQFIFQYYREEENGRGNFPPRFSGLQFPNYSSELNVNALELDDSALYLCASSVPGLAGAAGETQYFGPGTRLLVL.